A single sample gave rise to the 4 T cell receptor beta chains below, sequenced in a study of T cell responses to AZD1222 COVID-19 vaccine. Method: immunoSEQ multiplex PCR; TCRdb's copy keeps in-frame clones and lacks some. Here the sample spans under 200,000 clones, roughly nine tenths being singletons. Sequenced material: peripheral blood, taken on day 0 of AZD1222 vaccination. Every receptor here comes from an adult in good health.

The J gene is TRBJ1-3, the V gene TRBV5-1; D is unresolved. The CDR3 is 17 amino acids. The germline V gene has CDR1 SGHRS and CDR2 YFSETQ. Trimming cost V 6 bases and J 0 bases, with 19 bases left between them. CDR3 sequence reads: CASNSSQRTSSGNTIYF. As DNA, the CDR3 is TGCGCCAGCAACTCCAGCCAGCGCACGAGCTCTGGAAACACCATATATTTT.

The chain joins TRBV5-4 to TRBJ2-1; 8 bases align to TRBD2. This CDR3 has 17 residues. V dropped 4 bases and J dropped 0; count of bases not matched to a gene: 9. Germline V gene sequence: CDR1 SGHNT, CDR2 YYREEE (reference sequence). CDR3 in amino acids: CASSPGLASRSYNEQFF. CDR3 in DNA: TGTGCCAGCAGCCCAGGACTAGCATCTCGCTCCTACAATGAGCAGTTCTTC.

This clone has only a few counts. V is TRBV30 and J is TRBJ2-6; 9 nucleotides align to TRBD1. This CDR3 is 13 amino acids long. J gave up 15 bases and V 0 bases, and 6 bases lay outside the gene matches. Germline V gene data show CDR1 as GTSNPN and CDR2 as SVGIG (reference sequence). CDR3: CAWSVTGQGTLTF. The CDR3 nucleotides read TGTGCCTGGAGTGTGACAGGACAGGGGACCCTGACTTTC.

The chain recombines TRBV15 with TRBJ2-1; 8 bases agree with TRBD2. The length of the CDR3 is 15 residues. The germline gives CDR1 LNHNV, CDR2 YYDKDF (reference sequence). V shed 8 bases, J shed 4 bases, and the junction held 10 bases outside the gene matches. CDR3 loop: CATELAGGRYNEQFF. Here the CDR3 DNA reads TGTGCCACCGAGTTGGCGGGAGGTCGTTACAATGAGCAGTTCTTC.